This T cell receptor beta chain was captured by sequencing in a study of OX40 agonist ivuxolimab in advanced cancers. About the investigation overall: The costimulatory receptor OX40 (CD134) was targeted by ivuxolimab, a fully human IgG2 agonistic monoclonal antibody. Intravenous ivuxolimab was administered to patients every 2 weeks at six dose levels: 0.01, 0.1, 0.3, 1.5, 3 and 10 mg/kg. Of the 50 or so patients in dose escalation, 19 had hepatocellular carcinoma, around 15 had melanoma, 9 had renal cell carcinoma and 9 had head and neck cancer. In the dose-escalation cohort, more than 75% of patients were male, and the mean age was approximately 55 years, with a range of about 23 to 85. Patients were allowed to have had prior anti-PD-1, anti-PD-L1 or anti-CTLA-4 therapy, and 40% to 45% of the dose-escalation patients had previously received checkpoint inhibitors. Partial responses occurred in three dose-escalation patients, of whom one had hepatocellular carcinoma and two had cutaneous melanoma. The purpose of peripheral TCRbeta sequencing was to test whether ivuxolimab changed TCR sequence diversity and led to clonal T-cell expansion. The monotherapy dose-escalation portion (N = 52 patients) of the phase I ivuxolimab trial is reported in the paper. The full study reports these points: Which antigens the clonally expanded peripheral T cells were specific for was not determined. Low levels of normalized T-cell clonal expansion were also seen in some nonresponding patients. On average, CD8+ T cells showed more expanded clones than CD4+ T cells after ivuxolimab. Clonal expansion of both CD4+ and CD8+ blood T cells was observed from baseline to week 6 at doses 0.1 to 3.0 mg/kg. In the 0.1-3.0 mg/kg groups, partial responders had among the lowest normalized peripheral clonal expansion, particularly in CD8+ T cells.

As for this clone: The specificity of this receptor is unknown. Base-call qualities are not available, and no considerably larger clone is one nucleotide away.

Genomic DNA was isolated from the sorted cells so that the TCRbeta CDR3 region could be sequenced. The immunoSEQ Assay was used for sequencing of TCRbeta CDR3 regions. What TCRdb holds here is the immuneACCESS table cut down to in-frame rearrangements. Part of the clones is not present; checked against another copy, under half of the missing clones reflect an unresolved V gene, and the others are unexplained. In all, the sample holds about 2,200 clones, and roughly 80% of those were seen once. The ten most abundant clones make up approximately 17% of the sample. Relative to germline, V is 6 bases shorter and J is 4 bases shorter, with 12 bases between their ends. The germline V gene (reference sequence) specifies SEHNR as CDR1 and FQNEAQ as CDR2. The CDR3, from cysteine to phenylalanine, totals 14 residues. Only the CDR3 portion is preserved as DNA: 42 bases, with reading frame beginning at the first base.

Patients with a history of autoimmune disease or receiving systemic immunosuppression were excluded from the trial. Peripheral blood for TCR sequencing was collected from all dose cohorts at baseline, on cycle 4 day 1, and on cycle 7 day 1. The samples were drawn from a first-in-human, open-label, multicenter phase I dose-escalation trial of ivuxolimab. Adults with locally advanced or metastatic head and neck squamous cell, hepatocellular, melanoma or renal cell carcinoma were enrolled in the trial. Before TCR sequencing, CD4+ T cells and CD8+ T cells from peripheral blood were sorted into separate populations.

This sequence uses TRBV7-9 and TRBJ2-2; the D gene cannot be named for sure. The source is an adult with an advanced solid tumor such as melanoma, head and neck, liver or kidney cancer. The source material was CD4+ or CD8+ T cells sorted from blood, sampled in a trial of the OX40 agonist ivuxolimab. The CDR3 reads as follows: CASSWAGATGELFF. Here is the DNA: TGTGCCAGCAGTTGGGCAGGAGCCACCGGGGAGCTGTTTTTT.